The clone carrying this T cell receptor beta chain was seen only once. The source of the sample is a study of technical replicates of blood from several donors. The CDR3 is made up of 16 amino acids. Germline V gene sequence: CDR1 SGHDN, CDR2 FVKESK. J was trimmed by 6 bases and V by 5 bases; bases with no gene match: 11. Measured with immunoSEQ multiplex PCR; TCRdb has only the in-frame clones, and not every one. The sample has around 63,000 clones, 98% seen once. The receptor's source is a human donor in good health. The sample comprised T cells isolated from PBMCs. This rearrangement joins TRBV14 to TRBJ2-7; 12 bases match TRBD1. The DNA for the CDR3 is TGTGCCAGCAGCGACTTTCCCGGGACAGGGGGCGCCGAGCAGTACTTC. It is translated as CASSDFPGTGGAEQYF.